The 3 T cell receptor beta chains below all came from one sample that was sequenced in a study of beta chain features in type 1 diabetes. Expressed TCRB transcripts were sequenced after all isolated RNA was converted to cDNA. Sequencing used immunoSEQ multiplex PCR; TCRdb keeps in-frame clones, though not all of them. The data show 38,000 or so clones, around 60% seen once. Sequenced material: Tregs from blood. The receptors here all came from a young woman in good health.

The chain is built from TRBV4-3 and TRBJ2-1; 12 bases are a match to TRBD2. CDR1 and CDR2 (germline): LGHNA, YSLEER. Trimming took 1 base from V and 8 from J; bases not matched to a gene: 12. This CDR3 is built from 18 residues. The CDR3 loop reads CASSQGVLAGGLGYEQFF. The CDR3 region has the DNA TGCGCCAGCAGCCAAGGGGTCCTAGCGGGGGGGTTAGGCTATGAGCAGTTCTTC.

The V call is TRBV7-2, the J call TRBJ2-3; 7 bases are shared with TRBD2. With 5 bases clipped from V and 9 bases from J, the junction kept 11 bases outside the gene matches. Germline CDR1 reads SGHTA; CDR2 reads FQGNSA. The CDR3 covers 14 residues. The DNA for the CDR3 is TGTGCCAGCAGCCGAGGACTAGGGGAGGACACGCAGTATTTT. This gives the protein CASSRGLGEDTQYF.

The CDR3 DNA sequence: TGTGCCAGCAGTTCGACGTTTAGCGGGAGTATCTATGAGCAGTTCTTC. Amino acid sequence: CASSSTFSGSIYEQFF. The chain is built from TRBV28 and TRBJ2-1, with 9 positions matching TRBD2. CDR3 length: 16 amino acids. J lost 8 bases, V lost 4 bases, and 12 bases had no gene match. Germline V lookup: CDR1 MDHEN, CDR2 SYDVKM.